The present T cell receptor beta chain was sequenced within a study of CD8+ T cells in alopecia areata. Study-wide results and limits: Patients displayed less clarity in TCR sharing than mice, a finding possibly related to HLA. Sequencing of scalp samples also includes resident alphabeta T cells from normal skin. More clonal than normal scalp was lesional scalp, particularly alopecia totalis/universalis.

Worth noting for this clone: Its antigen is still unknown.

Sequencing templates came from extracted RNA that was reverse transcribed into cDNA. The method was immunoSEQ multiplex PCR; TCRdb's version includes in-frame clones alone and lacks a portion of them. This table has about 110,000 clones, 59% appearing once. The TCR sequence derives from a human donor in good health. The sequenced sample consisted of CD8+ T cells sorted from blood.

CDR3 sequence: CASTEWGDDVCEQYF. In DNA, the CDR3 is TGTGCCAGCACCGAGTGGGGGGACGACGTCTGCGAGCAGTACTTC. This chain connects TRBV2 to TRBJ2-7; D is perhaps TRBD2 (6 bases). Germline CDR1 and CDR2: SNHLY and FYNNEI. Trimming took 7 bases from V and 6 from J, leaving 22 bases between them. CDR3 length: 15 residues.